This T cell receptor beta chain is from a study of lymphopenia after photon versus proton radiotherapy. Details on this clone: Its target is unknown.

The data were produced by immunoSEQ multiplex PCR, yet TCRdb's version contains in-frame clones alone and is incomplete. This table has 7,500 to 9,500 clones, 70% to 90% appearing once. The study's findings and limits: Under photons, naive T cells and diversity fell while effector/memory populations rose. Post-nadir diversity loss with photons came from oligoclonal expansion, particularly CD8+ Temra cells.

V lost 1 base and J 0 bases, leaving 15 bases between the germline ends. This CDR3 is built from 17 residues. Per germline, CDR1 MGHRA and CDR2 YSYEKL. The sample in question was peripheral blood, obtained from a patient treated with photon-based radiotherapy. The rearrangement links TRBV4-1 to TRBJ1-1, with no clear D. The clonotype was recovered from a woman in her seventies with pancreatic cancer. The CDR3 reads CASSQVGRQSMNTEAFF. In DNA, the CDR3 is TGCGCCAGCAGCCAAGTGGGGAGGCAGAGCATGAACACTGAAGCTTTCTTT.